Each of the 25 T cell receptor beta chains below was sequenced from the same sample in a study of blood T cells in healthy people across ages. Alongside a J-beta primer mix, a sample-barcoded 5' primer served in a second PCR lasting about 6 to 11 cycles. Each CDR3 protein is one row after TCRdb ran MiXCR on the 5' RACE reads. The sample has under 2 million distinct CDR3 sequences, roughly a third seen once. Input material: blood. The source is a woman between 25 and 40 years old in good health.

The rearrangement links TRBV12-3 or TRBV12-4 to TRBJ1-4; possible D gene TRBD1, 5 bases. The V and J ends lost 6 bases and 0 bases respectively, with 14 bases between them. The CDR3 runs 16 residues. CDR3 region: CASSPGGGSTNEKLFF. The CDR3 DNA is TGTGCCAGCAGCCCCGGGGGGGGGTCAACTAATGAAAAACTGTTTTTT.

This clonotype was observed a few times. The chain recombines TRBV7-9 with TRBJ2-5, with D perhaps matching TRBD1 (6 bases). CDR3 length: 13 residues. Germline values: CDR1 SEHNR, CDR2 FQNEAQ (reference sequence). V was pared by 0 bases and J by 5 bases, with 7 bases between. DNA of the CDR3: TGTGCCAGCAGCTTAGCACAGGGCGAGACCCAGTACTTC. It encodes CASSLAQGETQYF.

This clonotype was detected a few times. The genes are TRBV20-1 and TRBJ1-2, with a weak D call TRBD1 (5 bases). Per germline, CDR1 DFQATT and CDR2 SNEGSKA (reference sequence). This CDR3 is built from 13 residues. V was pared by 5 bases and J by 4 bases, with 14 bases between. The CDR3: CSAARGGAYGYTF. The CDR3 coding sequence is TGCAGTGCTGCGAGGGGAGGGGCCTATGGCTACACCTTC.

The gene calls are TRBV2 and TRBJ2-1; the D is unclear. Trimming took 8 bases from V and 10 from J, leaving 12 bases between them. Per germline, CDR1 SNHLY and CDR2 FYNNEI. The CDR3 consists of 11 residues. DNA for the CDR3: TGTGCCAGCGGATTGTTTGACGAGCAGTTCTTC. Its translation: CASGLFDEQFF.

This clonotype came up many times. The genes are TRBV29-1 and TRBJ2-7, with D possibly called TRBD1 or TRBD2 (6 bases each). The germline V gene encodes CDR1 SQVTM and CDR2 ANQGSEA. V was clipped by 7 bases and J by 0 bases, with 13 bases between them. CDR3 length: 13 residues. The CDR3 loop is CSARGRVSYEQYF. The CDR3 DNA reads as TGCAGCGCCCGGGGGCGGGTCTCCTACGAGCAGTACTTC.

The V and J genes are TRBV7-2 and TRBJ1-2; possible D gene TRBD1, 5 bases. The CDR3 runs 13 residues. Per the germline V gene, CDR1 is SGHTA and CDR2 is FQGNSA. Trimming removed 11 bases at V and 3 bases at J, with 16 bases between. CDR3 nucleotide sequence: TGTGCCTCCCGGGGTGGGGCGGACTATGGCTACACCTTC. Translation gives CASRGGADYGYTF.

This clonotype showed up many times. This chain connects TRBV6-2 or TRBV6-3 to TRBJ2-7; 13 nucleotides match TRBD2. The V gene end was trimmed by 6 bases and the J gene end by 3 bases; junction bases not matched to a gene: 2. Germline values: CDR1 MNHEY, CDR2 SVGEGT. This CDR3 spans 14 amino acids. CDR3 amino acids: CASRRLAGGYEQYF. DNA of the CDR3: TGTGCCAGCAGAAGACTAGCGGGAGGCTACGAGCAGTACTTC.

A word on this clonotype: Since a much larger clone is just one base distant, this may be a read error. The rearrangement joins TRBV29-1 to TRBJ2-5; D is uncertain. TRBJ2-7 matches the DNA end more closely, so the J call is doubtful. Germline lookup yields CDR1 SQVTM and CDR2 ANQGSEA. This CDR3 comprises 13 residues. Written as DNA, the CDR3 is TGCAGCGTTGTTCATCGGGCGTTATACGAGCAGTACTTC. It is translated as CSVVHRALYEQYF.

The rearrangement joins TRBV7-6 to TRBJ2-5, with D maybe TRBD1 (5 bases). Germline V gene lookup returns CDR1 SGHVS and CDR2 FNYEAQ. Deletions cut 5 bases from V and 1 base from J, with 14 bases between. This CDR3 contains 15 residues. In DNA form, the CDR3 reads TGTGCCAGCAGCCCCTCAGGACAATTCCAAGAGACCCAGTACTTC. Its translation is CASSPSGQFQETQYF.

The chain links TRBV7-3 to TRBJ2-3; TRBD2 matches at 9 bases. The ends lost 2 bases at V and 4 bases at J; junction bases unmatched: 7. Germline CDR1 SGHTA, CDR2 FQGTGA. This CDR3 has 16 amino acids. CDR3 region: CASSLVAGVGADTQYF. DNA for the CDR3: TGTGCCAGCAGCTTAGTAGCGGGGGTCGGAGCAGATACGCAGTATTTT.

As to this clonotype: One end of the junction does not line up with germline, which may come from a read error. This chain connects TRBV7-9 to TRBJ2-1; 12 nucleotides line up with TRBD2. Germline CDR1 SEHNR, CDR2 FQNEAQ (reference sequence). This CDR3 has 16 amino acids. The chain's CDR3 is CTSSSILAGGDGEQFF. CDR3 in DNA: TGTACCAGCAGCTCCATCCTAGCGGGAGGGGATGGTGAGCAGTTCTTC.

V usage is TRBV5-4 and J usage is TRBJ2-1, with D tentatively TRBD2 (5 bases). Trimming shortened V by 4 bases and J by 0 bases, and 14 bases separated the two germline ends. The CDR3 contains 16 residues. In germline, CDR1 is SGHNT, CDR2 YYREEE (reference sequence). The CDR3 loop reads CASSPQPGDSYNEQFF. CDR3 DNA sequence: TGTGCCAGCAGCCCCCAGCCCGGGGACTCCTACAATGAGCAGTTCTTC.

The genes are TRBV12-3 or TRBV12-4 and TRBJ2-3, with 9 positions matching TRBD2. V was pared by 3 bases and J by 4 bases, with 5 bases of the junction left unmatched. The length of the CDR3 is 15 residues. CDR3 nucleotide sequence: TGTGCCAGCAGTTTTGGCGGGGGGGCGTCAGATACGCAGTATTTT. Protein product: CASSFGGGASDTQYF.

This clonotype was seen only a few times. The rearrangement joins TRBV4-1 to TRBJ2-7; D is perhaps TRBD1 (5 bases). CDR1 and CDR2 (germline): MGHRA, YSYEKL. The CDR3 totals 15 residues. V gave up 0 bases and J gave up 6 bases, with 15 bases separating them. The CDR3 sequence is CASSQEQGSLGEQYF. The CDR3 DNA sequence: TGCGCCAGCAGCCAAGAGCAGGGATCCCTTGGCGAGCAGTACTTC.

This clonotype was observed a few times. This chain joins TRBV10-3 and TRBJ2-5; 9 bases agree with TRBD2. The J call may be mistaken, given a closer DNA end match to TRBJ2-7. Per the germline V gene, CDR1 is ENHRY and CDR2 is SYGVKD. CDR3 length: 15 amino acids. The CDR3 DNA sequence: TGTGCCGCGGGGGGGCCGGGACAGTCTCTCGACGAGCAGTACTTC. Translating it yields CAAGGPGQSLDEQYF.

This chain uses TRBV6-1 with TRBJ2-7; D is uncertain. The CDR3 is 10 residues long. Trimming pared 6 bases from V and 7 bases from J, leaving 7 bases between. The germline gives CDR1 MNHNS, CDR2 SASEGT. The DNA of the CDR3 is TGTGCCAGCAGAAGAGAGGAGCAGTACTTC. It codes for CASRREEQYF.

This clonotype was observed a few times. V is TRBV4-1 and J is TRBJ2-7, with 8 bases fitting TRBD2. The CDR3 loop spans 16 amino acids. The germline V gene has CDR1 MGHRA and CDR2 YSYEKL. The trim removed 1 base at V and 4 bases at J, leaving 9 bases unmatched. CDR3 DNA: TGCGCCAGCAGCCAAGGGCGGGCTAGCGGGCAATACGAGCAGTACTTC. The encoded protein is CASSQGRASGQYEQYF.

This clonotype was seen more than once but under ten times. The DNA for the CDR3 is TGTGCCAGCAGTTACGACGGGCGGCAGCCCCAGCATTTT. It codes for CASSYDGRQPQHF. The V gene is TRBV6-5, the J gene TRBJ1-5, with no clear D. This CDR3 contains 13 residues. Germline V gene data show CDR1 as MNHEY and CDR2 as SVGAGI. V was pared by 2 bases and J by 7 bases, with 9 bases between.

This sequence joins TRBV9 and TRBJ2-3, with 7 positions matching TRBD2. V shed 4 bases, J shed 0 bases, and the junction held 8 bases outside the gene matches. Germline CDR1 reads SGDLS; CDR2 reads YYNGEE. The CDR3 is 16 amino acids. This chain's CDR3 is CASSPHSGPSTDTQYF. The DNA of the CDR3 is TGTGCCAGCAGCCCCCATAGCGGGCCTAGCACAGATACGCAGTATTTT.

J is TRBJ2-5 and V is TRBV25-1, with 11 positions matching TRBD1. The CDR3 is 15 amino acids. In germline, CDR1 is MGHDK, CDR2 SYGVNS. V lost 5 bases, J lost 5 bases, and 7 bases stayed unmatched. The CDR3, as DNA: TGTGCCAGCAGTCTACCGGGACAGGGGGAGGAGACCCAGTACTTC. Residues: CASSLPGQGEETQYF.

At least ten counts were recorded for this clonotype. The V call is TRBV29-1, the J call TRBJ2-7, with 8 bases identical to TRBD2. V dropped 1 base and J dropped 1; count of bases not matched to a gene: 9. Per germline, CDR1 SQVTM and CDR2 ANQGSEA. This CDR3 spans 16 amino acids. The CDR3 sequence: CSVEAWDREGSYEQYF. In DNA, the CDR3 is TGCAGCGTTGAAGCGTGGGACCGGGAGGGTTCCTACGAGCAGTACTTC.

This chain links TRBV7-2 with TRBJ2-3, with D perhaps TRBD2 (5 bases). CDR1 and CDR2 (germline): SGHTA, FQGNSA. CDR3 length: 14 residues. Between the trimmed V and J ends, which lost 6 bases and 2 bases, there was a span of 12 bases. As DNA, the CDR3 is TGTGCCAGCAGACCTTCTAGCCACACAGATACGCAGTATTTT. Protein sequence: CASRPSSHTDTQYF. The whole variable domain, remainder taken from reference TRBV7-2 and TRBJ2-3, is GAGVSQSPSNKVTEKGKDVELRCDPISGHTALYWYRQSLGQGLEFLIYFQGNSAPDKSGLPSDRFSAERTGGSVSTLTIQRTQQEDSAVYLCASRPSSHTDTQYFGPGTRLTVL.

The chain joins TRBV27 to TRBJ1-1, with D possibly matching TRBD1 (6 bases). This CDR3 contains 13 residues. CDR1 and CDR2 from the germline V gene are MNHEY and SMNVEV (reference sequence). Trimming removed 3 bases at V and 8 bases at J, with 13 bases between. DNA for the CDR3: TGTGCCAGCAGTTTCAGTAGGGGGGCCGAAGCTTTCTTT. Translated: CASSFSRGAEAFF.

At least ten counts were recorded for this clonotype. This chain uses TRBV20-1 with TRBJ2-7; D is possibly TRBD1 or TRBD2 (5 bases each). There are 13 residues in the CDR3. The germline V and J ends were trimmed by 0 bases and 2 bases, with 8 bases remaining between them. CDR1 and CDR2 (germline): DFQATT, SNEGSKA (reference sequence). CDR3 region: CSARDRETYEQYF. The CDR3 DNA reads TGCAGTGCTAGAGACAGGGAGACCTACGAGCAGTACTTC.

V and J are TRBV5-1 and TRBJ2-7; 13 bases agree with TRBD2. Germline trimming cut 4 bases from V and 0 bases from J; bases unmatched to any gene: 4. Germline V gene data show CDR1 as SGHRS and CDR2 as YFSETQ. The CDR3 sequence is 16 residues long. The CDR3 protein is CASSEGLAGFSYEQYF. The CDR3 DNA reads as TGCGCCAGCAGCGAGGGACTAGCGGGGTTCTCCTACGAGCAGTACTTC.